These 20 T cell receptor beta chains were sequenced from one sample in a study of T-cell memory formation after mild COVID-19. TCRdb processed the 5' RACE reads anew with MiXCR; each CDR3 protein has one entry. The data hold hundreds of thousands of distinct CDR3 sequences, with under 15% observed a single time. Sequencing was done on a sample of PBMCs or a T cell subset sorted from them (not recorded which). These receptors came from a man younger than 30 who had mild COVID-19 (a few samples of this study predate the infection). Cell type and time point are not known.

This clonotype was seen a few times. This chain links TRBV11-2 with TRBJ2-3; 8 positions agree with TRBD2. Germline CDR1 SGHAT, CDR2 FQNNGV. The CDR3 extends over 15 amino acids. The V segment lost 5 bases and the J segment 5 bases; nucleotides outside the gene matches: 9. The CDR3 region is CASSIIGGAVDTQYF. CDR3 sequence (DNA): TGTGCCAGCAGCATAATCGGGGGGGCAGTAGATACGCAGTATTTT. The entire variable domain, with the rest obtained from reference TRBV11-2 and TRBJ2-3, is as follows: EAGVAQSPRYKIIEKRQSVAFWCNPISGHATLYWYQQILGQGPKLLIQFQNNGVVDDSQLPKDRFSAERLKGVDSTLKIQPAKLEDSAVYLCASSIIGGAVDTQYFGPGTRLTVL.

This clonotype showed up just a few times. V gene TRBV7-3 combines with J gene TRBJ2-3; D call uncertain. Germline V gene sequence: CDR1 SGHTA, CDR2 FQGTGA. The CDR3 spans 12 residues. Trimming removed 2 bases from V and 6 bases from J, with 6 bases in between. The CDR3 DNA reads as TGTGCCAGCAGCTTACCCCAGGATACGCAGTATTTT. Its protein is CASSLPQDTQYF.

The CDR3 reads CASSQRALKNIQYF. The CDR3 DNA follows: TGTGCCAGCAGCCAAAGGGCCCTCAAAAACATTCAGTACTTC. V is TRBV12-3 or TRBV12-4 and J is TRBJ2-4; the D is unclear. The CDR3 consists of 14 residues. Trimming cost V 6 bases and J 3 bases, with 12 bases left between them.

This clonotype was seen at least ten times. This sequence joins TRBV4-3 and TRBJ2-1; TRBD1 aligns across 9 bases. CDR1 and CDR2 (germline): LGHNA, YSLEER. The ends lost 1 base at V and 2 bases at J; junction bases unmatched: 6. The CDR3 length is 17 residues. The CDR3 loop reads CASSQVHGTGTYNEQFF. CDR3 in DNA: TGCGCCAGCAGCCAAGTGCACGGGACAGGGACCTACAATGAGCAGTTCTTC.

This clonotype was seen many times. The genes are TRBV7-6 and TRBJ2-1; D is undetermined. The germline V gene encodes CDR1 SGHVS and CDR2 FNYEAQ. The CDR3 contains 13 residues. Trimming stripped 0 bases from V and 10 bases from J, with 10 bases between. The DNA for the CDR3 is TGTGCCAGCAGCTTAGCCTTCCCTCAGGAGCAGTTCTTC. Its translation is CASSLAFPQEQFF.

Here the CDR3 reads CATSSGGVADTQYF. The CDR3 DNA follows: TGCGCCACCTCTAGCGGGGGGGTCGCAGATACGCAGTATTTT. The chain carries TRBV5-1 and TRBJ2-3; the match to TRBD2 covers 12 bases. J was trimmed by 4 bases and V by 9 bases; bases with no gene match: 6. From germline, CDR1 is SGHRS and CDR2 YFSETQ. The CDR3 spans 14 residues.

This clonotype came up a few times. The chain employs TRBV7-2 and TRBJ1-2; D is unclear. Trimming removed 4 bases at V and 4 bases at J, with 10 bases between. The CDR3 extends over 13 amino acids. Germline loops: CDR1 SGHTA, CDR2 FQGNSA. For the CDR3, the DNA is TGTGCCAGCAGCTCGGACTGGGGCTATGGCTACACCTTC. Translated: CASSSDWGYGYTF.

The table lists this clonotype with a few counts. The chain couples TRBV19 to TRBJ2-6; 8 bases line up with TRBD1. V was pared by 5 bases and J by 3 bases, with 6 bases of the junction left unmatched. CDR3 length: 16 residues. Germline values: CDR1 LNHDA, CDR2 SQIVND (reference sequence). CDR3 sequence reads: CASSRQGAGGANVLTF. CDR3 coding DNA: TGTGCCAGTAGTCGTCAGGGGGCCGGTGGGGCCAACGTCCTGACTTTC.

The rearrangement links TRBV9 to TRBJ2-7; TRBD1 might be the D (6 bases). Germline V gene data show CDR1 as SGDLS and CDR2 as YYNGEE. The V and J ends lost 4 bases and 7 bases respectively, with 21 bases between them. This CDR3 spans 15 amino acids. DNA for the CDR3: TGTGCCAGCAGCCCAAGCGAGGGGGTCACGAGGGAGCAGTACTTC. It encodes CASSPSEGVTREQYF.

Only a few counts were recorded for this clonotype. J is TRBJ1-5 and V is TRBV3-1; D unclear. V was shortened by 0 bases and J by 7 bases, with 7 bases between the two germline ends. This CDR3 is 13 amino acids long. Germline CDR1 reads LGHDT; CDR2 reads YNNKEL (reference sequence). The CDR3: CASSQDEQQPQHF. CDR3 coding DNA: TGTGCCAGCAGCCAAGATGAACAGCAGCCCCAGCATTTT.

The chain carries TRBV11-2 and TRBJ2-5; tentatively, D is TRBD1 or TRBD2 (5 bases each). Per the germline V gene, CDR1 is SGHAT and CDR2 is FQNNGV. The germline V and J ends were trimmed by 3 bases and 3 bases, with 14 bases remaining between them. This CDR3 comprises 15 residues. CDR3 bases: TGTGCCAGCAGCTTCGGGACGGGGAAGGAAGAGACCCAGTACTTC. Its translation: CASSFGTGKEETQYF.

This clonotype was observed many times. The V gene is TRBV18, the J gene TRBJ1-2; 11 bases map to TRBD1. Germline lookup yields CDR1 KGHSH and CDR2 LQKENI. Losses at the gene ends were 3 bases for V and 2 bases for J; bases not matched to a gene: 5. The CDR3 has 16 amino acids. The chain's CDR3 is CASSPEGQGGNYGYTF. CDR3 nucleotide sequence: TGTGCCAGCTCACCGGAGGGACAGGGGGGGAACTATGGCTACACCTTC.

This clonotype was seen a handful of times. This chain links TRBV7-2 with TRBJ2-2, with 8 bases matching TRBD2. There are 16 residues in the CDR3. J lost 0 bases, V lost 3 bases, and 3 bases had no gene match. Germline loops: CDR1 SGHTA, CDR2 FQGNSA. The CDR3 protein is CASSFRAGANTGELFF. The CDR3 DNA sequence: TGTGCCAGCAGCTTTCGAGCGGGGGCGAACACCGGGGAGCTGTTTTTT.

This clonotype has a handful of counts. The V call is TRBV9, the J call TRBJ2-5; maybe TRBD1 (6 bases). The germline V gene encodes CDR1 SGDLS and CDR2 YYNGEE. The V and J ends lost 2 bases and 1 base respectively, with 12 bases between them. This CDR3 has 15 amino acids. The DNA for the CDR3 is TGTGCCAGCAGCGTGACAGGACATCTCCAAGAGACCCAGTACTTC. As protein: CASSVTGHLQETQYF.

This clonotype came up many times. The V call is TRBV7-2, the J call TRBJ2-5; D unclear. The ends were cut back, 6 bases at V and 5 bases at J, with 7 bases in the middle. Germline CDR1 SGHTA, CDR2 FQGNSA. CDR3 size: 11 residues. The CDR3 here is CASREHETQYF. The CDR3 DNA follows: TGTGCCAGCAGGGAGCACGAGACCCAGTACTTC.

This clonotype occurred many times. The genes are TRBV9 and TRBJ2-1, with 7 bases lining up with TRBD1. Germline V gene sequence: CDR1 SGDLS, CDR2 YYNGEE. Trimming at V came to 0 bases and at J to 5 bases, leaving 5 bases not matched to a gene. The CDR3 is 15 amino acids. CDR3: CASSVAGQKNNEQFF. CDR3 nucleotides: TGTGCCAGCAGCGTAGCGGGACAGAAAAACAATGAGCAGTTCTTC.

The chain carries TRBV9 and TRBJ1-1; D is possibly TRBD1 (6 bases). This CDR3 region has 15 residues. Germline assignment: CDR1 SGDLS and CDR2 YYNGEE. Trimming cost V 0 bases and J 3 bases, with 12 bases left between them. In DNA, the CDR3 is TGTGCCAGCAGCGTAGCCCACAGGGTGGACACTGAAGCTTTCTTT. The encoded protein is CASSVAHRVDTEAFF. Combining the CDR3 with reference TRBV9 and TRBJ1-1 gives the whole variable domain DSGVTQTPKHLITATGQRVTLRCSPRSGDLSVYWYQQSLDQGLQFLIQYYNGEERAKGNILERFSAQQFPDLHSELNLSSLELGDSALYFCASSVAHRVDTEAFFGQGTRLTVV.

The chain's CDR3 is CASSYPGVARETQYF. The CDR3 DNA follows: TGTGCCAGCAGTTACCCCGGGGTAGCAAGAGAGACCCAGTACTTC. This chain connects TRBV28 to TRBJ2-5; D is perhaps TRBD2 (5 bases). CDR1 is MDHEN, CDR2 SYDVKM, per germline. This CDR3 has 15 residues. With 4 bases removed from V and 4 bases from J, the gap between germline ends came to 16 bases.

This clonotype was seen more than once but under ten times. The chain couples TRBV25-1 to TRBJ2-5, with D perhaps matching TRBD1 (6 bases). Trimming removed 4 bases at V and 1 base at J, with 13 bases between. Germline V CDR1 and CDR2: MGHDK, SYGVNS. The CDR3 totals 15 residues. CDR3 sequence (DNA): TGTGCCAGCAGTGGCCGACAGGCCAGCCAAGAGACCCAGTACTTC. Its protein product is CASSGRQASQETQYF.

Only a few counts were recorded for this clonotype. The gene calls are TRBV19 and TRBJ1-1, with 9 bases matching TRBD1. The CDR3 length is 15 residues. The V and J ends lost 3 bases and 4 bases, in that order; junction bases with no gene match: 6. Looked up from germline, CDR1 is LNHDA and CDR2 is SQIVND (reference sequence). The CDR3: CASSMAGTGLTEAFF. For the CDR3, the DNA is TGTGCCAGTAGTATGGCCGGGACAGGGCTCACTGAAGCTTTCTTT.